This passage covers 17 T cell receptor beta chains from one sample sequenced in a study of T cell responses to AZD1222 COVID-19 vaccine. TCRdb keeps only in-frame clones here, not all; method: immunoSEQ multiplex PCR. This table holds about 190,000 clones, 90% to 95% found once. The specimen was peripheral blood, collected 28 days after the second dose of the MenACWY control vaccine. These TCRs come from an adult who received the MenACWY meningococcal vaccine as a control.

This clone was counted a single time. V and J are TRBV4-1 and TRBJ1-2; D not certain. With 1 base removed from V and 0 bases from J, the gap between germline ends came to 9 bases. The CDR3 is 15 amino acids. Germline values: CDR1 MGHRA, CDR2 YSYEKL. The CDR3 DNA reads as TGCGCCAGCAGCCAAGTATGGGAAGCTAACTATGGCTACACCTTC. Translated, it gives CASSQVWEANYGYTF.

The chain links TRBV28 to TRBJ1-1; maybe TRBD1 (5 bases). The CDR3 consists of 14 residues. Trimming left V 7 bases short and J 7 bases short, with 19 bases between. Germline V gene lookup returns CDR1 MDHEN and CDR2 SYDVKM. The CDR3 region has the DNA TGTGCCAGCAACATGCAGGGAGGCCCGCGTGAAGCTTTCTTT. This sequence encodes CASNMQGGPREAFF.

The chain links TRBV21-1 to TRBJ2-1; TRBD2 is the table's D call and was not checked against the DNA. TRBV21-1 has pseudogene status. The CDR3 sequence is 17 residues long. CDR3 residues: CASSKEIKGLAGAHEFF. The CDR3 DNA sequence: TGTGCCAGCAGCAAAGAAATAAAGGGACTAGCGGGGGCCCATGAGTTCTTC.

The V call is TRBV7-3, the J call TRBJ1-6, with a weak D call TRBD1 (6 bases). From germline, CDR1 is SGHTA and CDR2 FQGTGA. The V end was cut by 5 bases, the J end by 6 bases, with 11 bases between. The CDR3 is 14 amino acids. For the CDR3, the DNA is TGTGCCAGCAGCATTGGACAGCTTAATTCACCCCTCCACTTT. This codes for CASSIGQLNSPLHF.

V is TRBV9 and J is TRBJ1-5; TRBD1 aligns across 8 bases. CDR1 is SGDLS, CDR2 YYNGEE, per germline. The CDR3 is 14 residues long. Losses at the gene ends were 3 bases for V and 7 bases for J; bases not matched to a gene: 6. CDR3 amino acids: CASSAGQGDQPQHF. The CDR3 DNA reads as TGTGCCAGCAGCGCCGGACAGGGTGACCAGCCCCAGCATTTT.

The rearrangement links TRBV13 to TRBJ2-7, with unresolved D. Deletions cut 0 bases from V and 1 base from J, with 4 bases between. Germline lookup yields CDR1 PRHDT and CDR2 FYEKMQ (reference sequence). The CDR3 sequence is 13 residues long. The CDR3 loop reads CASSLGASYEQYF. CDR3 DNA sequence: TGTGCCAGCAGCTTAGGCGCGTCCTACGAGCAGTACTTC.

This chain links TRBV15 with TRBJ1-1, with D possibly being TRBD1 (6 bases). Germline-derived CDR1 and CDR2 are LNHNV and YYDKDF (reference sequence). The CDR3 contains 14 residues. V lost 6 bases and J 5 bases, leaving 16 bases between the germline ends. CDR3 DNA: TGTGCCACCAGGACACAGGGTGTTGGGACTGAAGCTTTCTTT. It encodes CATRTQGVGTEAFF.

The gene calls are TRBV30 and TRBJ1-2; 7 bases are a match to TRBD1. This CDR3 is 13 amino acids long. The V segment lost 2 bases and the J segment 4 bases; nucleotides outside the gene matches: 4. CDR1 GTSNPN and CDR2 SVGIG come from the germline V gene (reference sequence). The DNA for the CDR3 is TGTGCCTGGAGTTTGACAGGGCTCTATGGCTACACCTTC. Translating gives CAWSLTGLYGYTF.

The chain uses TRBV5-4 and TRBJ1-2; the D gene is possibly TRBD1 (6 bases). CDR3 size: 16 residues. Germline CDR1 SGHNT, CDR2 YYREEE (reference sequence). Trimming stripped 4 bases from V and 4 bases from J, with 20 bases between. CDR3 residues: CASSPQGPHPRYGYTF. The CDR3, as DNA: TGTGCCAGCAGCCCGCAGGGGCCTCACCCCCGCTATGGCTACACCTTC.

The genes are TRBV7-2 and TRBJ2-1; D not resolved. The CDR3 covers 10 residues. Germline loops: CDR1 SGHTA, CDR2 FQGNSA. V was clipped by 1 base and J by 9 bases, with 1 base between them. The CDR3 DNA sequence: TGTGCCAGCAGCTTAGTTGAGCAGTTCTTC. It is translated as CASSLVEQFF.

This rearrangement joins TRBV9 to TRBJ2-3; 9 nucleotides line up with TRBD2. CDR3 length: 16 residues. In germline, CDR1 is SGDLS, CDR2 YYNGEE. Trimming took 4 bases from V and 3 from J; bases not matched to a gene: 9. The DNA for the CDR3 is TGTGCCAGCAGCCTCGGGGGTAGCGGGAGAACAGATACGCAGTATTTT. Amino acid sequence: CASSLGGSGRTDTQYF. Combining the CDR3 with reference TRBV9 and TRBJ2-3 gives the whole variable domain DSGVTQTPKHLITATGQRVTLRCSPRSGDLSVYWYQQSLDQGLQFLIQYYNGEERAKGNILERFSAQQFPDLHSELNLSSLELGDSALYFCASSLGGSGRTDTQYFGPGTRLTVL.

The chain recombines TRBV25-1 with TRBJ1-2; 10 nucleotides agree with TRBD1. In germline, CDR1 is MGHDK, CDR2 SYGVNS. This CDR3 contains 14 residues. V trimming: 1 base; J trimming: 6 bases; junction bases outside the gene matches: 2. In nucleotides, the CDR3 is TGTGCCAGCAGTGAATTCGGGACAGGGGATGGCTACACCTTC. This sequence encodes CASSEFGTGDGYTF.

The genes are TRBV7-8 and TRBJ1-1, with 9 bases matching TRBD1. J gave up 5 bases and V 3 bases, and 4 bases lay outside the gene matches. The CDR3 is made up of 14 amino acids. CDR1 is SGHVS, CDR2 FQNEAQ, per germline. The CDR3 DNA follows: TGTGCCAGCAGCTTGGGACAGGGAAAAACTGAAGCTTTCTTT. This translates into CASSLGQGKTEAFF.

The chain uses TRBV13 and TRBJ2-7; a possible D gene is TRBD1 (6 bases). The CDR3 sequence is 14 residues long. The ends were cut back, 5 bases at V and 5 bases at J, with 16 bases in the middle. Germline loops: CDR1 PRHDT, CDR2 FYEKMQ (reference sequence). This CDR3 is CASSNRDKGNEQYF. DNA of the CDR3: TGTGCCAGCAGCAACCGGGACAAGGGCAACGAGCAGTACTTC.

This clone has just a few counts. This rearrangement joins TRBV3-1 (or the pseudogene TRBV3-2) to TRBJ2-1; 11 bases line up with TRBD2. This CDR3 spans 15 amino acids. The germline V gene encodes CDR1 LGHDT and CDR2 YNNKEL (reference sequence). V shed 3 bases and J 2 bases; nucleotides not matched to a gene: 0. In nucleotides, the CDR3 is TGTGCCAGCAGCCATAGCGGGAGGGCCTACAATGAGCAGTTCTTC. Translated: CASSHSGRAYNEQFF.

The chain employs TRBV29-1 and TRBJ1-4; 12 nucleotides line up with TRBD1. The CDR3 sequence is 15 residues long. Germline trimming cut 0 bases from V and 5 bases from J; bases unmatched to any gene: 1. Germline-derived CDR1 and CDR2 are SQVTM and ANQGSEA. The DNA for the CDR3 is TGCAGCGTTGAAGAGGGACAGGGGGCGAATGAAAAACTGTTTTTT. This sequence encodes CSVEEGQGANEKLFF.

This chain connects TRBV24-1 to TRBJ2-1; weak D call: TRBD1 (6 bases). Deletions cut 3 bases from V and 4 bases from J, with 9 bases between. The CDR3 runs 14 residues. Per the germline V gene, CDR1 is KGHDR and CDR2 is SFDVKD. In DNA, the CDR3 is TGTGCCACCAGTGATCGGGACACTTACAATGAGCAGTTCTTC. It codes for CATSDRDTYNEQFF.